The clone carrying this TCR beta chain has ten or more counts. The target antigen is unknown. The data are from a study of T cell repertoires in cytomegalovirus infection. Across the whole study: As its CMV epitopes, the study selected recently identified HLA-C-restricted and well-studied HLA-B-restricted targets. TCR beta signatures that were public indicated CMV infection and matching HLA type.

TCRdb reanalysed the reads using MiXCR and keeps one entry per CDR3 protein. Among about a million distinct CDR3 sequences listed, about a third were seen once. This sequence was found in a human donor in good health (CMV status not recorded). Some clones in this sample may be carry-over from other donors' samples. Here the sequenced sample was cultured CD8+ T cells from PBMCs, taken from culture after CMV antigen stimulation.

The CDR3 coding sequence is TGTGCCAGCAGCTCCTCAGGGGGCGCCTGGGACACTGAAGCTTTCTTT. Translation: CASSSSGGAWDTEAFF. The chain links TRBV7-6 to TRBJ1-1; TRBD1 agrees at 8 bases. The CDR3 is 16 residues long. The trim removed 4 bases at V and 3 bases at J, leaving 10 bases unmatched. Germline CDR1 reads SGHVS; CDR2 reads FNYEAQ.